This T cell receptor (beta chain) came from a study of shared clonotypes between healthy human individuals. The authors ran the assay at deep level. This table comes from immunoSEQ multiplex PCR, and its TCRdb copy is limited to in-frame clones, with some not included. In the table there are about 470,000 clones, roughly 77% of which are singletons. The CDR3 has 16 residues. The TCR originated in a woman in her thirties or forties in good health. Some clones in this sample may be carry-over from other donors' samples. Specimen: PBMCs. V is TRBV21-1 and J is TRBJ2-7. TRBV21-1 is marked as a pseudogene. CDR3 coding DNA: TGTGCCAGCAGCAAAGGGCCGGAGGACACCAAATACGAGCAGTACTTC. This codes for CASSKGPEDTKYEQYF.